This record looks at one T cell receptor beta chain sequence and its context. The antigen is undetermined. Alopecia areata patients gave lesional scalp punch biopsies and peripheral blood samples. These data are taken from a study of CD8+ T cells in alopecia areata. Study context: Twice daily, treated patients received 5 to 10 mg of oral tofacitinib. Study outcomes and limitations: Patients showed less clear TCR sequence sharing than mice, possibly partly because of HLA diversity. Relative to normal scalp, lesional scalp, especially alopecia totalis/universalis, showed higher clonality. Sequence data from scalp samples additionally include resident alphabeta T cells of normal skin.

The CDR3 loop spans 14 amino acids. Germline V gene data show CDR1 as SEHNR and CDR2 as FQNEAQ (reference sequence). V lost 3 bases and J lost 5, with 11 bases in between. It was cDNA, reverse transcribed from extracted RNA, that served as the sequencing template. The protocol was immunoSEQ multiplex PCR, while the TCRdb copy is restricted to in-frame clones and leaves out a portion. The table includes about 19,000 clones, 60% to 80% detected once. The clonotype was recovered from a human donor with alopecia areata. V usage is TRBV7-9 and J usage is TRBJ2-1, with D perhaps being TRBD1 or TRBD2 (6 bases each). The source was skin, collected at week 0. CDR3 sequence reads: CASSFGGLNNEQFF. The CDR3 bases are TGTGCCAGCAGCTTTGGGGGGCTAAACAATGAGCAGTTCTTC.